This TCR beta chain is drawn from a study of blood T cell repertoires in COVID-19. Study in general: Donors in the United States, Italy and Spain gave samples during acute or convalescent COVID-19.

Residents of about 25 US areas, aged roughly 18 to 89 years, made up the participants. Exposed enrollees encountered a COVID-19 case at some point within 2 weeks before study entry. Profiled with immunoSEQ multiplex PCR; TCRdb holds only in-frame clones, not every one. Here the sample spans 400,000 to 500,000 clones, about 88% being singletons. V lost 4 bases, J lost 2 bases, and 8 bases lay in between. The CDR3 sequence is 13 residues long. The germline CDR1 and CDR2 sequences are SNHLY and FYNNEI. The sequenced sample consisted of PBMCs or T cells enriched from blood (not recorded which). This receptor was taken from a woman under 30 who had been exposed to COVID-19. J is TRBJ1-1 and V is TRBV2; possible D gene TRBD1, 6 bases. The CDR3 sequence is CASSGTANTEAFF. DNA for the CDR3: TGTGCCAGCAGTGGGACAGCCAACACTGAAGCTTTCTTT.